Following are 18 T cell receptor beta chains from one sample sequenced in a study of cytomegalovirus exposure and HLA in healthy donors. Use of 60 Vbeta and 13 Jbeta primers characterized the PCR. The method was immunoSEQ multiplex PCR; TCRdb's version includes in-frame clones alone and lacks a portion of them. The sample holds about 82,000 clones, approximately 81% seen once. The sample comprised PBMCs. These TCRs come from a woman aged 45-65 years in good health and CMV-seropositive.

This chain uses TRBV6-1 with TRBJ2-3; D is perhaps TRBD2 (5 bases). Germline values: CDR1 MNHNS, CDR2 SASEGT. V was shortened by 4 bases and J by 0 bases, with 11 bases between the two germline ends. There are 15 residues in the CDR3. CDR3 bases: TGTGCCAGCAGTGGGTCGGGAACTAGCACAGATACGCAGTATTTT. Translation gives CASSGSGTSTDTQYF.

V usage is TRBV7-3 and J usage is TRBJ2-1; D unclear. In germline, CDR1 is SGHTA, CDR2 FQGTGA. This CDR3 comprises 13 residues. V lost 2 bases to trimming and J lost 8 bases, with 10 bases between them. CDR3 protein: CASSLEVGDEQFF. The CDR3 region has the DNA TGTGCCAGCAGCTTAGAGGTAGGCGATGAGCAGTTCTTC.

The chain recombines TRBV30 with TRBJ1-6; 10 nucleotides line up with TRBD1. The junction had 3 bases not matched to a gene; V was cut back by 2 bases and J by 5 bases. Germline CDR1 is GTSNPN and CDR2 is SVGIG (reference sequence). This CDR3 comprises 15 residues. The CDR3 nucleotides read TGTGCCTGGAGTATAGGGACAGGGGATAATTCACCCCTCCACTTT. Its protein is CAWSIGTGDNSPLHF.

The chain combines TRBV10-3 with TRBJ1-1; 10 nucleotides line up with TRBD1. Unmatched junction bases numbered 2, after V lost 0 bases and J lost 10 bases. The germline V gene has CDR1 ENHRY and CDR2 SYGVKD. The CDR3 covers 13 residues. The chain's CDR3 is CAISESTGGSAFF. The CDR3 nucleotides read TGTGCCATCAGTGAGTCGACAGGGGGCTCAGCTTTCTTT.

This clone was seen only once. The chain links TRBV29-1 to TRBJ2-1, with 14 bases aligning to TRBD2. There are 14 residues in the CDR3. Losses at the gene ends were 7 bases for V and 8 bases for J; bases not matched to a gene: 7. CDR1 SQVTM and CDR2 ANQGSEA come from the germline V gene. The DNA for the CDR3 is TGCAGCGGAACGACTAGCGGGAGGGCCTATGAGCAGTTCTTC. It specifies CSGTTSGRAYEQFF.

The CDR3 bases are TGTGCCAGCAGCGTAGAGTCGGGTGAAGCTTTCTTT. Amino acid sequence: CASSVESGEAFF. The chain couples TRBV9 to TRBJ1-1, with D unclear. CDR1 is SGDLS, CDR2 YYNGEE, per germline. V was clipped by 0 bases and J by 7 bases, with 7 bases between them. This CDR3 is built from 12 residues.

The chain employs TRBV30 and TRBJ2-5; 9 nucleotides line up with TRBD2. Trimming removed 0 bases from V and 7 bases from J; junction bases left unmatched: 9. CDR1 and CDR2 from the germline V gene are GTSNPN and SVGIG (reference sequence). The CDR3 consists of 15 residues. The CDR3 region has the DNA TGTGCCTGGAGTGTACTTGCGGGAGGGCGAGGGACCCAGTACTTC. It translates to CAWSVLAGGRGTQYF.

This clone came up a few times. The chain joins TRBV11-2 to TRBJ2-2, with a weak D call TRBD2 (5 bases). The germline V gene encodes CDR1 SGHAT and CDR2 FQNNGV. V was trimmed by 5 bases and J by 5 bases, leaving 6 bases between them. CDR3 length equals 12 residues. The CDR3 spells CASSPGTGELFF. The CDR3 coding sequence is TGTGCCAGCAGCCCGGGGACCGGGGAGCTGTTTTTT.

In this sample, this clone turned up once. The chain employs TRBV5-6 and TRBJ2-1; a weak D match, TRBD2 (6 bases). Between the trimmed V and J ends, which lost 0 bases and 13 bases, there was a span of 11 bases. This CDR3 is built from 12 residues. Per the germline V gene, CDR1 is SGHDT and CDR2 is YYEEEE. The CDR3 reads CASSLGRGTQFF. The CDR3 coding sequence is TGTGCCAGCAGCTTGGGCCGGGGGACCCAGTTCTTC.

As DNA, the CDR3 is TGTGCCAGTAGTATACAACGCGGACAGGGCGAAAAACTGTTTTTT. Translating gives CASSIQRGQGEKLFF. The J gene is TRBJ1-4, the V gene TRBV19; TRBD1 matches 8 bases. The germline CDR1 and CDR2 sequences are LNHDA and SQIVND (reference sequence). The J segment lost 8 bases and the V segment lost 2 bases, leaving 7 bases of the junction unmatched. CDR3 length equals 15 residues.

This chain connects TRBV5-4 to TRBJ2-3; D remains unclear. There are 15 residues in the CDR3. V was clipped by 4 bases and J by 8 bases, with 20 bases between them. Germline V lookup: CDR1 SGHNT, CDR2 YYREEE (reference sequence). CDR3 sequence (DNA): TGTGCCAGCAGCCCGGAAGGAACTCGTTGGGCTACGCAGTATTTT. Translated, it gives CASSPEGTRWATQYF.

This CDR3 is CASRDGVGSYNEQFF. Here the CDR3 DNA reads TGTGCCAGCAGGGATGGAGTTGGGTCCTACAATGAGCAGTTCTTC. The V call is TRBV5-6, the J call TRBJ2-1; D is ambiguous. The CDR3 loop spans 15 amino acids. V shed 5 bases and J shed 1 base, with 13 bases lying between them. Germline V CDR1 and CDR2: SGHDT, YYEEEE.

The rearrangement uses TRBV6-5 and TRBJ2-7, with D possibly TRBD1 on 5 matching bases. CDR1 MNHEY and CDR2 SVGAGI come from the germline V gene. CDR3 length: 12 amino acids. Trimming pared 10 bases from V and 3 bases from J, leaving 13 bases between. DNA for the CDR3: TGTGCCACCCGCCAAGGGGACTACGAGCAGTACTTC. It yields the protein CATRQGDYEQYF.

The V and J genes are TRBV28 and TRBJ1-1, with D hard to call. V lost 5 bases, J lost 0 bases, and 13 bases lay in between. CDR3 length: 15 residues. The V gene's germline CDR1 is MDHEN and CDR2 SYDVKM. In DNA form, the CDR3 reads TGTGCCAGCAGTACCGGCGGAGTTATGAACACTGAAGCTTTCTTT. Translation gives CASSTGGVMNTEAFF.

The CDR3 sequence: CASSPGLAGGITDTQYF. The CDR3 nucleotides read TGTGCCAGCAGCCCGGGACTAGCGGGAGGGATCACAGATACGCAGTATTTT. This chain uses TRBV9 with TRBJ2-3, with 16 bases aligning to TRBD2. The CDR3 runs to 17 residues. CDR1 SGDLS and CDR2 YYNGEE come from the germline V gene. Germline trimming cut 4 bases from V and 2 bases from J; bases unmatched to any gene: 4.

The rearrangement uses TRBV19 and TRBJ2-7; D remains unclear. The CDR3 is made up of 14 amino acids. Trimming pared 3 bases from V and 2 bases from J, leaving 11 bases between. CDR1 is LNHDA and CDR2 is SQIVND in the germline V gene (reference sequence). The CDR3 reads CASSISIAAYEQYF. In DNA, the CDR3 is TGTGCCAGTAGTATTTCGATTGCGGCCTACGAGCAGTACTTC.

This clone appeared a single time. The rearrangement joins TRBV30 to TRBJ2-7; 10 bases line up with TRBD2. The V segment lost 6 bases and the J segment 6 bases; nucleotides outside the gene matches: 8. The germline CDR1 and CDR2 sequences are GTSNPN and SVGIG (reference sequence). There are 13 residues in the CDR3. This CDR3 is CACRTSGWGEQYF. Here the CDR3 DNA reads TGTGCCTGCCGGACTAGCGGATGGGGCGAGCAGTACTTC.

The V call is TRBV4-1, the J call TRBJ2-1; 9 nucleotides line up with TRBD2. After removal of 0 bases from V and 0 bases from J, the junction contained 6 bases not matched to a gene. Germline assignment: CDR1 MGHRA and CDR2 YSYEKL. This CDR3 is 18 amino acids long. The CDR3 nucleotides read TGCGCCAGCAGCCAAGACCTTTTAGCGGGAGTCTCCTACAATGAGCAGTTCTTC. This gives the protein CASSQDLLAGVSYNEQFF.